This TCR beta chain was identified in a study of blood T cell repertoires in COVID-19. Study-level information: Collection of acute and convalescent COVID-19 samples took place in the United States, Italy and Spain.

Some clones are missing from TCRdb's copy, which holds only in-frame ones; the method was immunoSEQ multiplex PCR. The sample carries about 250,000 clones, around 86% recorded once. V was pared by 2 bases and J by 7 bases, with 13 bases between. CDR3 length: 14 residues. The germline V gene encodes CDR1 KGHDR and CDR2 SFDVKD. The source material was PBMCs or T cells enriched from blood (not recorded which). This receptor was taken from a woman in her forties or fifties who had recovered from COVID-19. This chain links TRBV24-1 with TRBJ1-2; tentatively, D is TRBD1 (6 bases). The chain's CDR3 is CATSDSTGRAGYTF. The CDR3 bases are TGTGCCACCAGTGATTCAACAGGGAGAGCTGGCTACACCTTC.